The 24 T cell receptor beta chains listed next were all sequenced from one sample in a study of cytomegalovirus exposure and HLA in healthy donors. In the PCR, 60 Vbeta and 13 Jbeta primers were used. Profiled with immunoSEQ multiplex PCR; TCRdb holds only in-frame clones, not every one. The sample yields some 90,000 clones, approximately 74% seen once. Sequences were obtained from PBMCs. Receptors originate from a female donor in good health and CMV-seropositive.

This clone was seen only once. This chain connects TRBV11-2 to TRBJ2-7; possibly TRBD1 for D (6 bases). Trimming pared 4 bases from V and 2 bases from J, leaving 9 bases between. CDR1 is SGHAT and CDR2 is FQNNGV in the germline V gene. CDR3 size: 13 residues. The CDR3 here is CASSSYRAYEQYF. The CDR3 DNA follows: TGTGCCAGCAGCTCGTACAGGGCCTACGAGCAGTACTTC.

This chain uses TRBV4-3 with TRBJ1-3, with TRBD1 identical over 9 bases. This CDR3 spans 18 amino acids. Germline assignment: CDR1 LGHNA and CDR2 YSLEER. With V trimmed by 0 bases and J by 0 bases, 6 bases remained unmatched. The CDR3 sequence is CASSQDHRGPISGNTIYF. The CDR3 bases are TGCGCCAGCAGCCAAGATCACAGGGGGCCTATCTCTGGAAACACCATATATTTT.

This clone was seen a few times. The chain joins TRBV5-1 to TRBJ2-1; a weak D match, TRBD2 (6 bases). The CDR3 extends over 15 amino acids. CDR1 is SGHRS, CDR2 YFSETQ, per germline. V was clipped by 0 bases and J by 4 bases, with 11 bases between them. Written as DNA, the CDR3 is TGCGCCAGCAGCTTGGGGCGGGGCCAGTACAATGAGCAGTTCTTC. Residues: CASSLGRGQYNEQFF.

The rearrangement links TRBV7-9 to TRBJ2-2; no definite D call. The ends were cut back, 5 bases at V and 1 base at J, with 8 bases in the middle. This CDR3 spans 14 amino acids. Per germline, CDR1 SEHNR and CDR2 FQNEAQ (reference sequence). The CDR3 region has the DNA TGTGCCAGCAGCCCCACTCAGAACACCGGGGAGCTGTTTTTT. Its protein product is CASSPTQNTGELFF.

This clone occurred a few times. The chain links TRBV6-6 to TRBJ1-5; D call uncertain. Trimming took 6 bases from V and 4 from J, leaving 7 bases between them. The germline V gene encodes CDR1 MNHNY and CDR2 SVGAGI (reference sequence). The CDR3 consists of 12 residues. The CDR3 sequence is CASSPVNQPQHF. The CDR3 DNA reads as TGTGCCAGCAGCCCTGTTAATCAGCCCCAGCATTTT.

V usage is TRBV9 and J usage is TRBJ1-1; no reliable D call. Trimming left V 4 bases short and J 5 bases short, with 15 bases between. CDR1 is SGDLS and CDR2 is YYNGEE in the germline V gene. CDR3 length: 14 amino acids. CDR3 coding DNA: TGTGCCAGCAGCACCTTGATGGGAGGAACTGAAGCTTTCTTT. It yields the protein CASSTLMGGTEAFF.

J is TRBJ1-1 and V is TRBV15, with 8 nucleotides matching TRBD1. The CDR3 sequence is 14 residues long. With 4 bases clipped from V and 4 bases from J, the junction kept 5 bases outside the gene matches. Per germline, CDR1 LNHNV and CDR2 YYDKDF (reference sequence). As DNA, the CDR3 is TGTGCCACCAGCATCGGGACAGGCCTCACTGAAGCTTTCTTT. Translated: CATSIGTGLTEAFF.

The chain employs TRBV4-1 and TRBJ2-7, with 7 bases fitting TRBD2. Germline V gene data show CDR1 as MGHRA and CDR2 as YSYEKL. V lost 0 bases to trimming and J lost 5 bases; unmatched junction nucleotides: 7. CDR3 length equals 15 residues. This chain's CDR3 is CASSQEGRGWDEQYF. The CDR3 nucleotides are TGCGCCAGCAGCCAAGAAGGGCGGGGGTGGGACGAGCAGTACTTC.

Only one count was recorded for this clone. V gene TRBV19 combines with J gene TRBJ2-1; 9 bases fit TRBD1. CDR1 is LNHDA and CDR2 is SQIVND in the germline V gene (reference sequence). J was trimmed by 6 bases and V by 4 bases; bases with no gene match: 4. This CDR3 contains 14 residues. The CDR3 DNA follows: TGTGCCAGTAGTACACAGGGGGCTGGCAATGAGCAGTTCTTC. Protein: CASSTQGAGNEQFF.

This chain links TRBV18 with TRBJ2-1; D call uncertain. Germline-derived CDR1 and CDR2 are KGHSH and LQKENI. V lost 3 bases, J lost 5 bases, and 5 bases lay in between. CDR3 size: 12 residues. The CDR3 bases are TGTGCCAGCTCACCGGCCAACAATGAGCAGTTCTTC. This translates into CASSPANNEQFF.

The rearrangement uses TRBV29-1 and TRBJ1-1, with 11 bases fitting TRBD1. The germline V gene has CDR1 SQVTM and CDR2 ANQGSEA. Trimming cost V 7 bases and J 3 bases; bases outside gene matches: 4. CDR3 length equals 13 residues. The CDR3 DNA reads TGCAGCGCCGGGACAGGGGGGGACACTGAAGCTTTCTTT. It translates to CSAGTGGDTEAFF.

This chain joins TRBV7-2 and TRBJ1-5, with 10 bases fitting TRBD1. The CDR3 totals 18 residues. V gave up 1 base and J gave up 3 bases; unmatched junction bases: 9. Germline CDR1 reads SGHTA; CDR2 reads FQGNSA. The DNA of the CDR3 is TGTGCCAGCAGCTTAGGGGCGGGGACAGGGGTCCCCAATCAGCCCCAGCATTTT. This sequence encodes CASSLGAGTGVPNQPQHF.

V usage is TRBV6-5 and J usage is TRBJ2-7, with TRBD2 identical over 13 bases. The germline V gene has CDR1 MNHEY and CDR2 SVGAGI. This CDR3 has 15 residues. V trimming: 0 bases; J trimming: 7 bases; junction bases outside the gene matches: 3. CDR3 protein: CASSYSGLAGREQYF. CDR3 nucleotides: TGTGCCAGCAGTTACTCGGGACTAGCGGGGCGAGAGCAGTACTTC.

The chain uses TRBV5-4 and TRBJ2-1; 8 bases line up with TRBD2. The CDR3 is 14 amino acids. J lost 3 bases, V lost 3 bases, and 2 bases had no gene match. Germline lookup yields CDR1 SGHNT and CDR2 YYREEE (reference sequence). The CDR3 spells CASSSSGSYNEQFF. The CDR3 coding sequence is TGTGCCAGCAGCTCGAGCGGGAGCTACAATGAGCAGTTCTTC.

The rearrangement uses TRBV28 and TRBJ2-7, with D unclear. Germline V lookup: CDR1 MDHEN, CDR2 SYDVKM. V lost 8 bases and J lost 0, with 8 bases in between. The CDR3 has 12 residues. CDR3 DNA sequence: TGTGCCAGCCTGAAGAGCTCCTACGAGCAGTACTTC. As protein: CASLKSSYEQYF.

The V call is TRBV30, the J call TRBJ2-5, with 12 bases identical to TRBD2. Germline-derived CDR1 and CDR2 are GTSNPN and SVGIG (reference sequence). This CDR3 has 19 residues. The J segment lost 1 base and the V segment lost 2 bases, leaving 14 bases of the junction unmatched. The CDR3 DNA reads TGTGCCTGGAGTCCCGGACTAGCGGGACCAAGCGAAGTCCAAGAGACCCAGTACTTC. Its protein product is CAWSPGLAGPSEVQETQYF.

This clone was counted only a few times. The CDR3 spells CASSTTGGQYEQYF. DNA for the CDR3: TGCGCCAGCAGCACGACAGGGGGACAGTACGAGCAGTACTTC. The J gene is TRBJ2-7, the V gene TRBV5-1; 9 bases are a match to TRBD1. V lost 4 bases, J lost 4 bases, and 6 bases stayed unmatched. This CDR3 is 14 amino acids long. The V gene's germline CDR1 is SGHRS and CDR2 YFSETQ.

The J gene is TRBJ1-4, the V gene TRBV28, with D possibly matching TRBD1 (5 bases). Trimming took off 3 bases at V and 8 bases at J, with 13 bases between the two ends. Per germline, CDR1 MDHEN and CDR2 SYDVKM. The CDR3 length is 14 residues. The DNA for the CDR3 is TGTGCCAGCAGTTTGAGGTCACGGGGGGAAAAACTGTTTTTT. Encoded protein: CASSLRSRGEKLFF.

The chain joins TRBV19 to TRBJ1-1, with 7 nucleotides matching TRBD1. The CDR3 consists of 14 residues. The germline gives CDR1 LNHDA, CDR2 SQIVND (reference sequence). Trimming took 5 bases from V and 1 from J; bases not matched to a gene: 4. Here the CDR3 reads CASSPRTGNTEAFF. Written as DNA, the CDR3 is TGTGCCAGTAGTCCGCGGACAGGGAACACTGAAGCTTTCTTT.

The CDR3 loop reads CASSFQREGNNEQFF. The CDR3 nucleotides read TGTGCCAGCAGCTTCCAGCGGGAGGGGAACAATGAGCAGTTCTTC. The chain carries TRBV5-4 and TRBJ2-1; 10 bases fit TRBD2. V lost 2 bases, J lost 5 bases, and 4 bases stayed unmatched. Germline V lookup: CDR1 SGHNT, CDR2 YYREEE (reference sequence). The CDR3 runs 15 residues.

CDR3 in amino acids: CASSLEGDQPQHF. As DNA, the CDR3 is TGTGCCAGCAGCTTAGAAGGGGATCAGCCCCAGCATTTT. V usage is TRBV7-2 and J usage is TRBJ1-5, with D possibly being TRBD1 (5 bases). The CDR3 has 13 residues. The germline V gene encodes CDR1 SGHTA and CDR2 FQGNSA. V lost 1 base and J lost 5, with 6 bases in between.

The V and J genes are TRBV19 and TRBJ2-7; 8 bases match TRBD1. J lost 2 bases, V lost 2 bases, and 8 bases had no gene match. The CDR3 runs 16 residues. Germline V CDR1 and CDR2: LNHDA, SQIVND (reference sequence). For the CDR3, the DNA is TGTGCCAGTAGTATACACGGCTGGACAGGGACCTACGAGCAGTACTTC. This translates into CASSIHGWTGTYEQYF.

V gene TRBV9 combines with J gene TRBJ2-3; D unclear. The CDR3 extends over 14 amino acids. CDR1 and CDR2 (germline): SGDLS, YYNGEE. Deletions cut 0 bases from V and 4 bases from J, with 9 bases between. As DNA, the CDR3 is TGTGCCAGCAGCGTAGGCGAAGCCTCAGATACGCAGTATTTT. Protein sequence: CASSVGEASDTQYF.

The V and J genes are TRBV5-8 and TRBJ2-1; D may be TRBD1 (5 bases). V was pared by 3 bases and J by 2 bases, with 12 bases between. Germline assignment: CDR1 SGHTS and CDR2 YDEGEE. The CDR3 spans 15 residues. CDR3 nucleotide sequence: TGTGCCAGCAGCTCTGACAGCGCAGCCTACAATGAGCAGTTCTTC. Its protein is CASSSDSAAYNEQFF.